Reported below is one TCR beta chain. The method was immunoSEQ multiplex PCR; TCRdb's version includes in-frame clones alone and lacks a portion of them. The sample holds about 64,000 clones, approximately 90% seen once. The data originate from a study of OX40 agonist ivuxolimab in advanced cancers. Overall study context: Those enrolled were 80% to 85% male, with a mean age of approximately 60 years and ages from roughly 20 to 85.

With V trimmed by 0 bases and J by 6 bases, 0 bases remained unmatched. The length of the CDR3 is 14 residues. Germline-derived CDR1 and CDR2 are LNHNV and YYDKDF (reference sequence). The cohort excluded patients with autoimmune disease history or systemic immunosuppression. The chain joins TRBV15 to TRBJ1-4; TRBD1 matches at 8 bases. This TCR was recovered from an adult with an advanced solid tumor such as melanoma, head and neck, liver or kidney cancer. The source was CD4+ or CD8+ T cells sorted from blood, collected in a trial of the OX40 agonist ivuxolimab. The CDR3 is CATSREQGDEKLFF. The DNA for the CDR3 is TGTGCCACCAGCAGAGAACAGGGGGATGAAAAACTGTTTTTT.